The entry below describes one T cell receptor beta chain. The cohort comprised adults aged roughly 18 to 90 years residing in 20 to 30 US areas. The data derive from a study of blood T cell repertoires in COVID-19. Only in-frame clones appear in the TCRdb table, and some are missing; sequencing was by immunoSEQ multiplex PCR. The sample records a few hundred thousand clones, approximately 86% being singletons. Sequencing was carried out using PBMCs or T cells enriched from blood (not recorded which). The clonotype was recovered from a woman aged 40 to 55 with acute COVID-19.

CDR3 DNA sequence: TGTGCCAGCACCCCCCTCGGGATCGGAAACACCATATATTTT. It codes for CASTPLGIGNTIYF. The chain employs TRBV28 and TRBJ1-3; D call uncertain. V was trimmed by 7 bases and J by 4 bases, leaving 14 bases between them. Germline CDR1 is MDHEN and CDR2 is SYDVKM. The CDR3 length is 14 residues. The full variable domain, in which reference TRBV28 and TRBJ1-3 provide the parts outside the CDR3, is DVKVTQSSRYLVKRTGEKVFLECVQDMDHENMFWYRQDPGLGLRLIYFSYDVKMKEKGDIPEGYSVSREKKERFSLILESASTNQTSMYLCASTPLGIGNTIYFGEGSWLTVV.